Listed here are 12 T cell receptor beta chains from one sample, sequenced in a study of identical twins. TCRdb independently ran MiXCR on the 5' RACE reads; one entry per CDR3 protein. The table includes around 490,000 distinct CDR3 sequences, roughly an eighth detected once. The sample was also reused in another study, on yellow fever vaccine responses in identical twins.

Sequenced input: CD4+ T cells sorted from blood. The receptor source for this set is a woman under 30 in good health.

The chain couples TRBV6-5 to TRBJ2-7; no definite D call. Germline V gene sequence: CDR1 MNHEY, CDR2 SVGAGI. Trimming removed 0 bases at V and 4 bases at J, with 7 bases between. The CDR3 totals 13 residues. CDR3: CASSYSPLYEQYF. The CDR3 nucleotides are TGTGCCAGCAGTTACTCGCCCTTATACGAGCAGTACTTC.

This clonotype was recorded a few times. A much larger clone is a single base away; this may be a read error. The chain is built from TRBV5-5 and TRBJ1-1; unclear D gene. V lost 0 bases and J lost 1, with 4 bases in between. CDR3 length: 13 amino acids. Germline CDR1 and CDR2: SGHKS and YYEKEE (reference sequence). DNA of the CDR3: TGTGCCAGCAGCTTGGGGACGAACACTGAAGCTTTCTTT. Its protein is CASSLGTNTEAFF.

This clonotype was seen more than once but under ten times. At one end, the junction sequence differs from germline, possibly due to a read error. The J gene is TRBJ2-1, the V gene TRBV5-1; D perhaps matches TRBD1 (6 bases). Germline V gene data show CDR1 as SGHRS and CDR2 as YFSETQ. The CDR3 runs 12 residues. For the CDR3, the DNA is TGCGCCAGCAGATTGGGGGCCAATGAGCAGTTCTTC. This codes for CASRLGANEQFF.

In DNA, the CDR3 is TGTGCCAGCTCCAAGAGGACCCAGTACTTC. Its translation: CASSKRTQYF. V gene TRBV6-9 combines with J gene TRBJ2-5, with D unclear. The CDR3 contains 10 residues. Deletions cut 8 bases from V and 7 bases from J, with 8 bases between. The germline gives CDR1 MNHGY, CDR2 SVAAGI.

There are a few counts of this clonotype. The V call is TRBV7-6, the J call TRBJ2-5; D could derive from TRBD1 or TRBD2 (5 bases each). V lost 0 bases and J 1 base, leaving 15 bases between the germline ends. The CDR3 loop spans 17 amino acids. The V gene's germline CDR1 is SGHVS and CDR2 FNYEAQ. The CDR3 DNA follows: TGTGCCAGCAGCTTAGCTTTGGCAGGGCGGGCCCAAGAGACCCAGTACTTC. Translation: CASSLALAGRAQETQYF.

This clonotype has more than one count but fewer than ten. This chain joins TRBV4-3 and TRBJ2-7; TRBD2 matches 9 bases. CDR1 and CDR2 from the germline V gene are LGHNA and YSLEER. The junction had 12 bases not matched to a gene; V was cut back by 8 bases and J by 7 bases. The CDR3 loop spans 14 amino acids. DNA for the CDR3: TGCGCCAGCTCAACAGGGCTAGCGGGACAGGAGCAGTACTTC. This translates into CASSTGLAGQEQYF.

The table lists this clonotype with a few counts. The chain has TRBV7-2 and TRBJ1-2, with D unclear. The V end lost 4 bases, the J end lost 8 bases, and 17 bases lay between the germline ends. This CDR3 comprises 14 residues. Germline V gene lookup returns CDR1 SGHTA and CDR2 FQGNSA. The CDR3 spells CASSSPGPAEGYTF. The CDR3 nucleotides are TGTGCCAGCAGCTCTCCGGGCCCTGCGGAAGGCTACACCTTC.

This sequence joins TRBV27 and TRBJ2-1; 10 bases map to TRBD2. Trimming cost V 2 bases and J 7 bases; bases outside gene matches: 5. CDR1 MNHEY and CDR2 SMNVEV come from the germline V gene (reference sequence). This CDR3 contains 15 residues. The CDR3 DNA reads TGTGCCAGCAGTTTAGCGGGACTAGCGATAAATGAGCAGTTCTTC. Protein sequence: CASSLAGLAINEQFF.

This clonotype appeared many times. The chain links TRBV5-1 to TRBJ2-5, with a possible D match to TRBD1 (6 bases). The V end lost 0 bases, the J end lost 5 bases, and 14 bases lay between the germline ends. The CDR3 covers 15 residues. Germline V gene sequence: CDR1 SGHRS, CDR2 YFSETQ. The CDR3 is CASSLVNRVGETQYF. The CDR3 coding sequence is TGCGCCAGCAGCTTGGTGAACAGGGTCGGCGAGACCCAGTACTTC.

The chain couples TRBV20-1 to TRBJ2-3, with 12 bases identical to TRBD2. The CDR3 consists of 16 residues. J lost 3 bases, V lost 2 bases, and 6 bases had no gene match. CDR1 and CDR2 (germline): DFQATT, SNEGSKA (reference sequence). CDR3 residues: CSARIAGTSGTDTQYF. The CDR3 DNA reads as TGCAGTGCTAGAATAGCCGGGACTAGCGGGACAGATACGCAGTATTTT.

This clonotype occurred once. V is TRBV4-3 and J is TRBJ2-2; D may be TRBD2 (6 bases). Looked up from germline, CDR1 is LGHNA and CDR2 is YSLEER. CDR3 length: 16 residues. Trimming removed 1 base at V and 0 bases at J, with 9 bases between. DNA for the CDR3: TGCGCCAGCAGCCAAGGTAGCGGAGCGAACACCGGGGAGCTGTTTTTT. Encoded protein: CASSQGSGANTGELFF.

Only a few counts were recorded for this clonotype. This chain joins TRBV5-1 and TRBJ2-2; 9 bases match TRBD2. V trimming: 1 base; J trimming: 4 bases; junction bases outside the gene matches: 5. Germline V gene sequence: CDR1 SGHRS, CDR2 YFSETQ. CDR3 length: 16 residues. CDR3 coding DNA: TGCGCCAGCAGCTTGTCTGGCGGGAGGGCCACCGGGGAGCTGTTTTTT. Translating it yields CASSLSGGRATGELFF.